The rows below give T cell receptor beta chains drawn from one sample of a study of T-cell reconstitution after alpha-beta-depleted transplantation in children. TCRdb called the PCR reads again in MiXCR, with one record for every CDR3 protein. The sample holds about 98,000 distinct CDR3 sequences; more than 20% are singletons and the top ten take 20% to 25%. The starting material was PBMCs, obtained before TCRalphabeta/CD19-depleted stem cell transplant. These receptors all stem from a boy younger than 10 with acute lymphoblastic leukemia, due to receive a stem cell transplant. Both conserved end residues are part of each CDR3. Fields, in order: V gene, D gene, clone size, J gene, CDR3 length, CDR3 protein, CDR3 DNA. The D gene is left open where the match is weak. Some rows mark clone size as missing; the rest say once, few, many or name a class of expanded clone.

>TRBV7-3|NA|NA|TRBJ1-2|12
CASSLRYYGYTF
TGTGCCAGCAGTTTGAGGTATTATGGCTACACCTTC
>TRBV30|TRBD2|many|TRBJ2-1|11
CAWIAGNEQFF
TGTGCCTGGATAGCGGGCAATGAGCAGTTCTTC
>TRBV12-3/TRBV12-4|NA|NA|TRBJ2-7|12
CASSRRRTEQYF
TGTGCCAGCAGTCGCCGTCGGACCGAGCAGTACTTC
>TRBV29-1|TRBD1|NA|TRBJ1-1|13
CSDNRGGVTEAFF
TGCAGCGATAACAGGGGAGGGGTAACTGAAGCTTTCTTT
>TRBV28|NA|many|TRBJ2-3|13
CASSPPTTDTQYF
TGTGCCAGCAGCCCCCCAACCACAGATACGCAGTATTTT
>TRBV7-2|NA|few|TRBJ2-5|13
CASRTYTEETQYF
TGTGCCAGCAGAACTTACACCGAAGAGACCCAGTACTTC
>TRBV27|NA|NA|TRBJ1-2|14
CASSLGRVGYGYTF
TGTGCCAGCAGTTTGGGCAGGGTGGGCTATGGCTACACCTTC
>TRBV12-3/TRBV12-4|NA|NA|TRBJ2-3|13
CASGSPGTDTQYF
TGTGCCAGCGGATCCCCGGGCACAGATACGCAGTATTTT
>TRBV12-3/TRBV12-4|TRBD2|NA|TRBJ2-7|15
CASGPGLAEGYEQYF
TGTGCCAGCGGACCTGGACTAGCGGAGGGGTACGAGCAGTACTTC
>TRBV7-6|TRBD2|few|TRBJ2-5|14
CASSLGTSQETQYF
TGTGCCAGCAGCTTAGGGACTAGCCAAGAGACCCAGTACTTC
>TRBV11-3|NA|few|TRBJ2-1|15
CASSFGPRVDDEQFF
TGTGCCAGCAGCTTCGGCCCCCGGGTTGATGATGAGCAGTTCTTC
>TRBV4-1|NA|NA|TRBJ2-3|13
CASSQGIANTQYF
TGCGCCAGCAGCCAAGGGATAGCGAATACGCAGTATTTT
>TRBV7-9|NA|NA|TRBJ2-3|17
CASRPTGGGRGTDTQYF
TGTGCCAGCAGACCCACTGGGGGGGGCCGGGGCACAGATACGCAGTATTTT
>TRBV7-3|NA|few|TRBJ2-2|12
CASSSIAGELFF
TGTGCCAGCAGCTCGATAGCCGGGGAGCTGTTTTTT
>TRBV9|NA|NA|TRBJ2-3|14
CASSPWRGPDTQYF
TGTGCCAGCAGCCCTTGGAGGGGCCCTGATACGCAGTATTTT
>TRBV11-2|TRBD1|NA|TRBJ2-7|14
CASTRDRGPLEQYF
TGTGCCAGCACCAGAGACAGGGGGCCTCTCGAGCAGTACTTC
>TRBV9|NA|NA|TRBJ2-7|12
CASSVVDYEQYF
TGTGCCAGCAGCGTAGTGGACTACGAGCAGTACTTC